A selection of T cell receptor beta chains follows, all from one sample in a study of T cells in Graves' hyperthyroidism and ophthalmopathy. TCRdb ran MiXCR on the multiplex PCR reads and lists one entry per CDR3 protein. Among 350,000 to 400,000 distinct CDR3 sequences listed, less than 20% were seen once. The sequencing sample was made of blood. The receptors were gathered from a man aged 18-30 years with Graves' ophthalmopathy. Each CDR3 is given without its conserved first and last residue.

J gene	V gene	CDR3 protein
TRBJ2-5	TRBV3-1	ASSQGLAGETQY
TRBJ1-1	TRBV24-1	ATSDGGDRNTEAF
TRBJ2-5	TRBV28	ASSSQVGQETQY
TRBJ2-4	TRBV28	ASKGTAKNIQY
TRBJ2-5	TRBV7-9	ASSLGLAGGQETQY
TRBJ1-2	TRBV7-8	ASSLALARQGGYGYT
TRBJ1-1	TRBV10-3	AISDEDRGGYTEAF
TRBJ2-7	TRBV12-5	ASGLAGTYEQY
TRBJ1-2	TRBV18	ASSPGQGVYGYT
TRBJ2-7	TRBV20-1	SASRLQTSYEQY
TRBJ2-1	TRBV7-9	ASSITGRSNEQF
TRBJ2-3	TRBV11-3	ASSKGLAGGPDTQY
TRBJ1-1	TRBV5-5	ASSTGQTTMNTEAF
TRBJ2-7	TRBV29-1	SRGDYEQY
TRBJ1-4	TRBV3-1	ASRLGRYEKLF
TRBJ2-3	TRBV10-2	ASSESRGGPDTQY
TRBJ1-2	TRBV9	ASSVSGYGYT
TRBJ2-1	TRBV29-1	SAGTGGNEQF
TRBJ2-7	TRBV3-1	ASSQELYRAYEQY
TRBJ1-6	TRBV25-1	ASNQGQTGSPLH
TRBJ2-3	TRBV28	ASSHKQGWGADTQY
TRBJ1-1	TRBV7-9	ASSPAGWENTEAF
TRBJ2-2	TRBV5-1	ASSLGDTTGELF
TRBJ1-1	TRBV10-3	AISAGESTEAF
TRBJ1-2	TRBV3-1	ASSHLTGIYGCT
TRBJ1-5	TRBV13	ASSLRGQGLLQPQH
TRBJ2-5	TRBV5-1	ASSPALSGGEETQY
TRBJ2-3	TRBV20-1	SAPGTSGGTDTQY